This record concerns one T cell receptor beta chain sequence. What it binds is unknown. Only in-frame clones appear in the TCRdb table, and some are missing; sequencing was by immunoSEQ multiplex PCR. This table holds 45,000 to 75,000 clones, about four fifths found once. This entry comes from a study of identifying expanded T cells in peripheral blood. Overall study results and limits: Clone count variance between two-week samples rose with total template count.

The germline V gene has CDR1 SSHAT and CDR2 FNYEAQ (reference sequence). V shed 5 bases and J 2 bases; nucleotides not matched to a gene: 5. CDR3 length equals 14 residues. Collection occurred without any documented infections or immune events in donors. This clonotype was obtained from a person aged 18-70 years in good health. Sequencing input: blood. The J gene is TRBJ2-5, the V gene TRBV7-7; 7 bases align to TRBD1. The CDR3 nucleotides read TGTGCCAGCAGCCGGACAGGAAGGCAAGAGACCCAGTACTTC. Translating gives CASSRTGRQETQYF. The whole variable domain, remainder taken from reference TRBV7-7 and TRBJ2-5, is GAGVSQSPRYKVTKRGQDVTLRCDPISSHATLYWYQQALGQGPEFLTYFNYEAQPDKSGLPSDRFSAERPEGSISTLTIQRTEQRDSAMYRCASSRTGRQETQYFGPGTRLLVL.